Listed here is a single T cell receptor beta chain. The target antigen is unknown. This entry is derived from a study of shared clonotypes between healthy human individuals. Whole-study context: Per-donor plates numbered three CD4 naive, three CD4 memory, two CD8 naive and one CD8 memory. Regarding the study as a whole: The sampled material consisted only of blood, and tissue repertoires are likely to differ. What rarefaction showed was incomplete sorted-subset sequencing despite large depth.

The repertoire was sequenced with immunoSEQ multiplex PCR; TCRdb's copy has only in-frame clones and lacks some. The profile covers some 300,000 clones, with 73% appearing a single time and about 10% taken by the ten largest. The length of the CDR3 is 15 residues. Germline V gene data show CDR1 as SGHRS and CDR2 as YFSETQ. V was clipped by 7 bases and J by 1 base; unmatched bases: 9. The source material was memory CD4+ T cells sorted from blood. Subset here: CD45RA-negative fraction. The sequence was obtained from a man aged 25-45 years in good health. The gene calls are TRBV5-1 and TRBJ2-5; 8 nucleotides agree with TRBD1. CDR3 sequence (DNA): TGCGCCAGCTGCCCCTTTCAGGGGGCCCAAGAGACCCAGTACTTC. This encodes CASCPFQGAQETQYF.